Described below is a single TCR beta chain sequence and its context. Trimming took 4 bases from V and 5 from J, leaving 15 bases between them. Per the germline V gene, CDR1 is LNHDA and CDR2 is SQIVND (reference sequence). This CDR3 region has 15 residues. The protocol was immunoSEQ multiplex PCR, while the TCRdb copy is restricted to in-frame clones and leaves out a portion. The data show about 96,000 clones, approximately 80% seen once. The sample belongs to a study of OX40 agonist ivuxolimab in advanced cancers. Sequenced here: CD4+ or CD8+ T cells sorted from blood, sampled in a trial of the OX40 agonist ivuxolimab. The sequence derives from an adult with an advanced solid tumor such as melanoma, head and neck, liver or kidney cancer. The chain employs TRBV19 and TRBJ2-1, with D possibly being TRBD1 or TRBD2 (5 bases each). The CDR3 sequence: CASSTGASINNEQFF. CDR3 DNA: TGTGCCAGTAGTACCGGGGCTAGCATCAACAATGAGCAGTTCTTC.